A single sample gave rise to the 9 T cell receptor beta chains below, sequenced in a study of blood T cell repertoires in COVID-19. The table came from immunoSEQ multiplex PCR; TCRdb's copy has only in-frame clones and leaves some out. This sample has about 11,000 clones, with 75% to 90% found just once. Sequencing used peripheral blood. All receptors derive from a man between 65 and 85 years old with active COVID-19.

V and J are TRBV5-1 and TRBJ2-7; 13 nucleotides line up with TRBD2. V dropped 6 bases and J dropped 4; count of bases not matched to a gene: 10. The germline CDR1 and CDR2 sequences are SGHRS and YFSETQ. The CDR3 sequence is 16 residues long. The CDR3 nucleotides read TGCGCCAGCACCACCGGGACTAGCGGGGTGGTATACGAGCAGTACTTC. Translating it yields CASTTGTSGVVYEQYF.

The rearrangement joins TRBV18 to TRBJ1-2, with D possibly matching TRBD1 (5 bases). CDR1 and CDR2 from the germline V gene are KGHSH and LQKENI. V was cut by 3 bases and J by 0 bases, with 14 bases left in between. The CDR3 sequence is 16 residues long. The DNA for the CDR3 is TGTGCCAGCTCACCTAACAGGACACCCCCTAACTATGGCTACACCTTC. Translated, it gives CASSPNRTPPNYGYTF.

V and J are TRBV5-5 and TRBJ2-5; perhaps TRBD1 as D (7 bases). This CDR3 is 16 amino acids long. The ends were cut back, 4 bases at V and 1 base at J, with 17 bases in the middle. Germline V gene lookup returns CDR1 SGHKS and CDR2 YYEKEE (reference sequence). This CDR3 reads CASSATGVGGQETQYF. The CDR3 DNA sequence: TGTGCCAGCAGCGCCACAGGGGTGGGGGGCCAAGAGACCCAGTACTTC.

The chain couples TRBV11-2 to TRBJ2-3; 10 bases match TRBD1. Germline CDR1 and CDR2: SGHAT and FQNNGV. The CDR3 runs 16 residues. The ends lost 6 bases at V and 2 bases at J; junction bases unmatched: 8. Written as DNA, the CDR3 is TGTGCCAGCAGAGGTCCGGGACAGGGGTACACAGATACGCAGTATTTT. This encodes CASRGPGQGYTDTQYF.

This clone occurred a few times. The chain recombines TRBV2 with TRBJ1-4, with D possibly matching TRBD1 (5 bases). V was trimmed by 8 bases and J by 7 bases, leaving 14 bases between them. CDR1 and CDR2 (germline): SNHLY, FYNNEI. This CDR3 has 13 amino acids. CDR3 region: CASLWGETEKLFF. CDR3 in DNA: TGTGCCAGCCTGTGGGGGGAAACTGAAAAACTGTTTTTT.

J is TRBJ1-3 and V is TRBV10-2; no reliable D call. The CDR3 has 14 residues. Germline CDR1 is WSHSY and CDR2 is SAAADI. The V and J ends lost 4 bases and 6 bases respectively, with 13 bases between them. CDR3: CASSAPGAVNTIYF. DNA for the CDR3: TGCGCCAGCAGTGCCCCGGGAGCAGTAAACACCATATATTTT.

This clone has a handful of counts. This chain connects TRBV6-2 or TRBV6-3 to TRBJ1-2, with TRBD1 matching 9 bases. Trimming cost V 5 bases and J 1 base; bases outside gene matches: 5. The CDR3 has 15 residues. CDR1 and CDR2 (germline): MNHEY, SVGEGT. CDR3 in amino acids: CASSPTGGFNYGYTF. The CDR3 region has the DNA TGTGCCAGCAGTCCCACAGGGGGCTTTAACTATGGCTACACCTTC.

V usage is TRBV12-3 or TRBV12-4 and J usage is TRBJ1-5; possible D gene TRBD1, 5 bases. The CDR3 length is 13 residues. With 6 bases removed from V and 7 bases from J, the gap between germline ends came to 13 bases. In nucleotides, the CDR3 is TGTGCCAGCAGCTCGACAGTTACGCAGCCCCAGCATTTT. This encodes CASSSTVTQPQHF.

V usage is TRBV6-5 and J usage is TRBJ1-5; 8 positions agree with TRBD1. From germline, CDR1 is MNHEY and CDR2 SVGAGI. The V gene end was trimmed by 2 bases and the J gene end by 1 base; junction bases not matched to a gene: 1. The CDR3 sequence is 15 residues long. The CDR3 nucleotides are TGTGCCAGCAGTTACAGGACAGGGAGCAATCAGCCCCAGCATTTT. This gives the protein CASSYRTGSNQPQHF.